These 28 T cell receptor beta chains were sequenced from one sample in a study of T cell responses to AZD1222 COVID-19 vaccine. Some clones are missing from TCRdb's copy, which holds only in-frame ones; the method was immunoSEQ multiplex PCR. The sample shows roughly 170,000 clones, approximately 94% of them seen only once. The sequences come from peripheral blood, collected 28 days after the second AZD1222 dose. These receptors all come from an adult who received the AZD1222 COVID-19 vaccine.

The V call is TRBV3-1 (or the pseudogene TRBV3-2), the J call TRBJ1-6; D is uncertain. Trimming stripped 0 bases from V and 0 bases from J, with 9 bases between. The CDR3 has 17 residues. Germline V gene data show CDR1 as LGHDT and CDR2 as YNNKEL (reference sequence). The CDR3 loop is CASSQDSASSYNSPLHF. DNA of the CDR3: TGTGCCAGCAGCCAAGATTCGGCAAGCTCCTATAATTCACCCCTCCACTTT.

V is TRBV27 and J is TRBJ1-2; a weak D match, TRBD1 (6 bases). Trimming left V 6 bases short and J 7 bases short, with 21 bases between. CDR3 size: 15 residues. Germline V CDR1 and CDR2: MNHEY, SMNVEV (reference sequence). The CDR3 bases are TGTGCCAGCAGGATCTCCATGGACAGAGGAAGTGGCTACACCTTC. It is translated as CASRISMDRGSGYTF.

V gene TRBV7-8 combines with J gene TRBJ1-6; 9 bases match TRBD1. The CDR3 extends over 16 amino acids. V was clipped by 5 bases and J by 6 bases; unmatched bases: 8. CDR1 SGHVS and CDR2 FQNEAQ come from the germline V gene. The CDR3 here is CASSIWTGELNSPLHF. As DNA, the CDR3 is TGTGCCAGCAGCATTTGGACAGGGGAACTTAATTCACCCCTCCACTTT.

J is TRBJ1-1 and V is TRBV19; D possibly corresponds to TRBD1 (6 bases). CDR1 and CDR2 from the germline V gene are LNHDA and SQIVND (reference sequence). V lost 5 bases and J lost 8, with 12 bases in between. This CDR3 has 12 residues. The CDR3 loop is CASSLRTVEAFF. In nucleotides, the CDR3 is TGTGCCAGTAGTCTTCGGACAGTGGAAGCTTTCTTT.

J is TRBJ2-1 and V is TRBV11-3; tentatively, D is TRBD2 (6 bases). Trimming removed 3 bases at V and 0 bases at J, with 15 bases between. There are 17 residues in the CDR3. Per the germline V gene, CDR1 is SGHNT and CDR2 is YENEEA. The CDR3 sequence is CASSLAPGTPSYNEQFF. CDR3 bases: TGTGCCAGCAGCTTGGCTCCCGGGACTCCCTCCTACAATGAGCAGTTCTTC.

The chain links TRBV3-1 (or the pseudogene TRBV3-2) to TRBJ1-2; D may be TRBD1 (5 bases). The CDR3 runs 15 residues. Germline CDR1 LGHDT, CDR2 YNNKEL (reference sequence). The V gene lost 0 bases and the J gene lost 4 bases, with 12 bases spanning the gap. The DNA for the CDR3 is TGTGCCAGCAGCCAAGAACGGGGGGTAAGCTATGGCTACACCTTC. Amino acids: CASSQERGVSYGYTF.

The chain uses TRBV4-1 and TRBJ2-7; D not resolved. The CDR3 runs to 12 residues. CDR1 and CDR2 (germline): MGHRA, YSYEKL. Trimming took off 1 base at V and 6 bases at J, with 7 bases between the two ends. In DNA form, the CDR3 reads TGCGCCAGCAGCCAAGTAGTGGGCGAGCAGTACTTC. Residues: CASSQVVGEQYF.

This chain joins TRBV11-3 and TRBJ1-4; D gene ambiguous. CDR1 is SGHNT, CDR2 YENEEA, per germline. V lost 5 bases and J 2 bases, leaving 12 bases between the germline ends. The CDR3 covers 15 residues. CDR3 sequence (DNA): TGTGCCAGCAGCGCCGGGCCCGGGACTAATGAAAAACTGTTTTTT. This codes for CASSAGPGTNEKLFF.

The CDR3 is CASSRQATINQPQHF. The CDR3 bases are TGTGCCAGCAGCAGACAGGCCACCATTAATCAGCCCCAGCATTTT. This chain connects TRBV2 to TRBJ1-5, with D tentatively TRBD1 (6 bases). Trimming pared 6 bases from V and 4 bases from J, leaving 16 bases between. The germline CDR1 and CDR2 sequences are SNHLY and FYNNEI. There are 15 residues in the CDR3. Variable domain in full (rest from reference TRBV2 and TRBJ1-5): EPEVTQTPSHQVTQMGQEVILRCVPISNHLYFYWYRQILGQKVEFLVSFYNNEISEKSEIFDDQFSVERPDGSNFTLKIRSTKLEDSAMYFCASSRQATINQPQHFGDGTRLSIL.

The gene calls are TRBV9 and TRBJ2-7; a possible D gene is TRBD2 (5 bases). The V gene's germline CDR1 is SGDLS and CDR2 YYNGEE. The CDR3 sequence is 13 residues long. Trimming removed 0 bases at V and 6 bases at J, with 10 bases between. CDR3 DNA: TGTGCCAGCAGCGTAGTCCCAGCGGTCGAGCAGTACTTC. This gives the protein CASSVVPAVEQYF.

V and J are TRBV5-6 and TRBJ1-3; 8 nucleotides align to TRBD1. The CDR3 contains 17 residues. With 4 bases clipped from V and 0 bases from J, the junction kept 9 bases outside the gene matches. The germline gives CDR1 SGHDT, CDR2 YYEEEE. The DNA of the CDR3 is TGTGCCAGCAGCGTGCCGGGACAGGACGTCTCTGGAAACACCATATATTTT. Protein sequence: CASSVPGQDVSGNTIYF.

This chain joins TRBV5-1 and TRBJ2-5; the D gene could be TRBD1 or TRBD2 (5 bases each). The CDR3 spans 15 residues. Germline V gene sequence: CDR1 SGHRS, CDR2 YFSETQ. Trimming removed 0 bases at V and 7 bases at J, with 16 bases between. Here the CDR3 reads CASSLESGARGTQYF. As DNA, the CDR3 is TGCGCCAGCAGCTTGGAATCCGGGGCAAGAGGGACCCAGTACTTC.

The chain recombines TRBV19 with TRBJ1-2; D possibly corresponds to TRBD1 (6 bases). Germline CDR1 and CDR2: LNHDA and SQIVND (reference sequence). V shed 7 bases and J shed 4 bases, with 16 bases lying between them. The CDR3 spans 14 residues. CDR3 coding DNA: TGTGCCAGTAAATTGCGGGGGGCGAGCTATGGCTACACCTTC. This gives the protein CASKLRGASYGYTF.

CDR3 residues: CASTSPVGNTQYF. CDR3 nucleotides: TGTGCCAGCACCTCCCCGGTGGGAAATACGCAGTATTTT. The genes are TRBV6-5 and TRBJ2-3, with D hard to call. The CDR3 length is 13 residues. Per germline, CDR1 MNHEY and CDR2 SVGAGI. V lost 7 bases and J 7 bases, leaving 15 bases between the germline ends.

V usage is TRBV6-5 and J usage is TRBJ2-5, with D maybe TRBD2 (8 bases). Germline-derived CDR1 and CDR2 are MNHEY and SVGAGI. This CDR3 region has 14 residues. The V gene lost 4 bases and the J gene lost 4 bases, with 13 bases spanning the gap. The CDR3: CASSSGRGRETQYF. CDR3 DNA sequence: TGTGCCAGCAGTTCCGGGAGGGGGCGAGAGACCCAGTACTTC.

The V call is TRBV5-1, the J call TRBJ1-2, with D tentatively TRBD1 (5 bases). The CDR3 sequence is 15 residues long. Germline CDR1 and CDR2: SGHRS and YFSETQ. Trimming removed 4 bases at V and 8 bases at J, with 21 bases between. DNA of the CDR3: TGCGCCAGCAGCACATCCGGGACCACTGGCCAAGGCTACACCTTC. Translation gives CASSTSGTTGQGYTF.

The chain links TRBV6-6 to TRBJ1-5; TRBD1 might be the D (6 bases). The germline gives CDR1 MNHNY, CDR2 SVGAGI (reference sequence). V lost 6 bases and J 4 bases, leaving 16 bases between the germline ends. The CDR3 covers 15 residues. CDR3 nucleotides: TGTGCCAGCAGAGTCGACGGGGGGCAGAATCAGCCCCAGCATTTT. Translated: CASRVDGGQNQPQHF.

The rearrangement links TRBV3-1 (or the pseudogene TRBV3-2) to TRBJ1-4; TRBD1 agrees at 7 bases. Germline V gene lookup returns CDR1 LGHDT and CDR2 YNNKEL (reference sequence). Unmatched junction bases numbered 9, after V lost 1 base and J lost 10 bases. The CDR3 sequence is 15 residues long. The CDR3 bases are TGTGCCAGCAGCCAAGCAAGTGGGACAGCGGGAAAACTGTTTTTT. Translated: CASSQASGTAGKLFF.

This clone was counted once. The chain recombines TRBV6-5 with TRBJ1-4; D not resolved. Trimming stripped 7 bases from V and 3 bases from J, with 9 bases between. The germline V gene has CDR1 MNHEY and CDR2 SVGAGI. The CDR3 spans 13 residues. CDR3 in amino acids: CASNGWANEKLFF. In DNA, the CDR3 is TGTGCCAGCAACGGGTGGGCTAATGAAAAACTGTTTTTT.

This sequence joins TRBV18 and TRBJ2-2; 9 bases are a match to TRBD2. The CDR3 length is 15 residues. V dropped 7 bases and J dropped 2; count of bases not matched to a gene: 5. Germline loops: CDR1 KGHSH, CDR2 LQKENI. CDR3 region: CASYRLADNTGELFF. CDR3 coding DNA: TGTGCCAGCTATCGACTAGCGGATAACACCGGGGAGCTGTTTTTT.

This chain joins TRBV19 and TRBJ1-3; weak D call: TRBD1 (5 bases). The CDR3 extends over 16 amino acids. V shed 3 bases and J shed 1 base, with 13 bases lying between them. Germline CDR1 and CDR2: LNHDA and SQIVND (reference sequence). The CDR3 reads CASSIQGRASGNTIYF. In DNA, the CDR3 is TGTGCCAGTAGTATCCAAGGCAGGGCTTCTGGAAACACCATATATTTT.

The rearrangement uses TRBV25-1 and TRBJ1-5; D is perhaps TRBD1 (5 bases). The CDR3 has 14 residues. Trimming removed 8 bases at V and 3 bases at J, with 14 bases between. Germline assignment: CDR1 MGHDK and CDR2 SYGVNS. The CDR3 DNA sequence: TGTGCCAGCTCCAAGCGGGGGGTCAATCAGCCCCAGCATTTT. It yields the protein CASSKRGVNQPQHF.

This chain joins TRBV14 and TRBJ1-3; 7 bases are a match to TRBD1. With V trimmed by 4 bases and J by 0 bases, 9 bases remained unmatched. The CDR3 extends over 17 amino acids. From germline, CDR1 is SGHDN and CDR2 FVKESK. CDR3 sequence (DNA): TGTGCCAGCAGCCTGGGGGACAGCGCTATCTCTGGAAACACCATATATTTT. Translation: CASSLGDSAISGNTIYF.

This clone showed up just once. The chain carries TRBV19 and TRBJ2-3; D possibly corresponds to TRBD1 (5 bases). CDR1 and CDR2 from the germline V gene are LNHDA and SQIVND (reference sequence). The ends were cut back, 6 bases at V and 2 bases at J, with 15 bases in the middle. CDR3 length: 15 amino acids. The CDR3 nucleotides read TGTGCCAGTAGCCGGACATTGTCGCCCACAGATACGCAGTATTTT. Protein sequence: CASSRTLSPTDTQYF.

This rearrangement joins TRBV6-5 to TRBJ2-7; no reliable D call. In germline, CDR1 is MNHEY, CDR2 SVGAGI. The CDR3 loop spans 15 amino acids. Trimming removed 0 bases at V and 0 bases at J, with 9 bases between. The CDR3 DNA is TGTGCCAGCAGTTACTCAGACATTCTCTCCTACGAGCAGTACTTC. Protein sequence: CASSYSDILSYEQYF.

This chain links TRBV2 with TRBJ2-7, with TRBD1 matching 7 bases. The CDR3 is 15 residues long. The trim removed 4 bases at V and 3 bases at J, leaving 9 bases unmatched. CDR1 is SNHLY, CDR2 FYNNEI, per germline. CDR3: CASSGGQSRGYEQYF. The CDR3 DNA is TGTGCCAGCAGTGGGGGACAGTCCCGGGGCTACGAGCAGTACTTC. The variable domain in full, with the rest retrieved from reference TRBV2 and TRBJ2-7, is EPEVTQTPSHQVTQMGQEVILRCVPISNHLYFYWYRQILGQKVEFLVSFYNNEISEKSEIFDDQFSVERPDGSNFTLKIRSTKLEDSAMYFCASSGGQSRGYEQYFGPGTRLTVT.

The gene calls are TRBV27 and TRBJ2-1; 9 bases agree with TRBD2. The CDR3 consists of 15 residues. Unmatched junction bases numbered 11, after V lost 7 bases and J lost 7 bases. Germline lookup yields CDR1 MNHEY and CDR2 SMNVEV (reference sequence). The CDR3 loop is CASTVLAGLANEQFF. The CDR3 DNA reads TGTGCCAGCACCGTTCTAGCGGGACTGGCAAATGAGCAGTTCTTC.

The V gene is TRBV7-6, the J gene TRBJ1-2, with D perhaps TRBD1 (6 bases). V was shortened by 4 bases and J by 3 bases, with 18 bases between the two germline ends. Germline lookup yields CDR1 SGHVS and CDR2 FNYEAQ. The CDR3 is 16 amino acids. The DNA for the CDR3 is TGTGCCAGCAGCTCAAGTCGGGACAACAGGGACTATGGCTACACCTTC. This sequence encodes CASSSSRDNRDYGYTF.